This T cell receptor (beta chain) appears in the sequencing data of a study of CXCR3-negative and CXCR3-positive naive CD8 T cells. In the study overall: A total of approximately 140 million TRB reads was generated, with about 1.5 +/- 0.3 million per library. Study results and limitations: Against CXCR3-negative naive cells, CXCR3-positive naive cells showed more hydrophobic TRB CDR3s. TRB CDR3 properties were used to infer TCR strength, and surface CD5 was comparable between naive subsets. Whereas memory cells differed, naive CXCR3-negative and CXCR3-positive cells shared similar TRBV-TRBJ usage.

5' RACE that incorporated UMI labels was used to prepare the TRB cDNA libraries. TCRdb processed the 5' RACE reads again and assigns one entry to each CDR3 protein, with no DNA. Across under 150,000 distinct CDR3 sequences, the top ten clones capture about 0.28% of the sample. Points on this clonotype: What it recognizes is unknown.

The study sorted every CD8+ T cell subset in triplicate at 250,000 to 300,000 cells each. This CDR3 comprises 14 residues. In germline, CDR1 is MDHEN, CDR2 SYDVKM. Material: naive CXCR3+ CD8+ T cells from blood. Subset reported: CD45RO-CCR7+CD27+CD95- naive CD8+ T cells expressing CXCR3 (TNR3+). This TCR was sampled from a human donor in good health. Some clones in this sample may be carry-over from other donors' samples. The chain combines TRBV28 with TRBJ2-7; TCRdb calls TRBD2, which cannot be checked without DNA. The CDR3 loop reads CASSHRGGGYEQYF.